This passage covers 20 T cell receptor beta chains from one sample sequenced in a study of regulatory T cells in long-lasting Graves disease. In building TCR beta libraries, iRepertoire HTBI primers were used together with Arm-PCR of CDR3 regions. TCRdb reprocessed the multiplex PCR reads with MiXCR, giving one entry per CDR3 protein. This table holds about 420,000 distinct CDR3 sequences, about a sixth found once. Specified time point: newly diagnosed GD, antithyroid drugs for less than 3 months. From RNA extracted from PBMCs, the TCR library was made. These sequences were also reported in another study, on T cells in Graves' hyperthyroidism and ophthalmopathy.

The sequenced sample was peripheral blood mononuclear cells (PBMCs), obtained at new diagnosis, from a patient treated with antithyroid drugs. These receptors originate from a woman younger than 35 with Graves disease.

The table lists this clonotype with many counts. The V call is TRBV29-1, the J call TRBJ2-3; no clear D gene. This CDR3 contains 14 residues. Germline CDR1 and CDR2: SQVTM and ANQGSEA. V lost 3 bases to trimming and J lost 1 base, with 11 bases between them. The CDR3 sequence is CSVESGQGTDTQYF. CDR3 in DNA: TGCAGCGTTGAGAGTGGTCAAGGCACAGATACGCAGTATTTT.

V gene TRBV18 combines with J gene TRBJ1-5; D is uncertain. CDR3 length: 16 residues. V shed 4 bases and J shed 6 bases, with 19 bases lying between them. Germline-derived CDR1 and CDR2 are KGHSH and LQKENI. CDR3 residues: CASSQSGQRSGQPQHF. CDR3 in DNA: TGTGCCAGCTCACAATCCGGGCAGAGATCCGGTCAGCCCCAGCATTTT.

The V and J genes are TRBV5-6 and TRBJ1-2; D remains ambiguous. The CDR3 has 15 residues. CDR1 is SGHDT, CDR2 YYEEEE, per germline. The V and J ends lost 0 bases and 7 bases respectively, with 16 bases between them. The CDR3 reads CASSLVSQTIRGYTF. CDR3 DNA sequence: TGTGCCAGCAGCTTGGTCTCCCAAACCATTCGTGGCTACACCTTC.

This chain links TRBV11-2 with TRBJ1-3; 7 positions agree with TRBD1. J gave up 4 bases and V 5 bases, and 14 bases lay outside the gene matches. Germline lookup yields CDR1 SGHAT and CDR2 FQNNGV. This CDR3 has 17 residues. In nucleotides, the CDR3 is TGTGCCAGCAGCCTGCGCCCGGGACAGAGCGGGGGAAACACCATATATTTT. Residues: CASSLRPGQSGGNTIYF.

This clonotype has ten or more counts. This chain uses TRBV12-3 or TRBV12-4 with TRBJ1-1; D is ambiguous. The CDR3 runs 13 residues. The V gene lost 5 bases and the J gene lost 0 bases, with 7 bases spanning the gap. In DNA form, the CDR3 reads TGTGCCAGCAGTAGGACCCTGAACACTGAAGCTTTCTTT. Translation gives CASSRTLNTEAFF.

This clonotype came up many times. The genes are TRBV27 and TRBJ2-2; possible D gene TRBD2, 5 bases. V was shortened by 5 bases and J by 4 bases, with 11 bases between the two germline ends. This CDR3 spans 14 amino acids. Germline lookup yields CDR1 MNHEY and CDR2 SMNVEV (reference sequence). The CDR3 region is CASSGIEGTGELFF. As DNA, the CDR3 is TGTGCCAGCAGTGGGATCGAGGGCACCGGGGAGCTGTTTTTT.

This clonotype appeared a few times. A much bigger clone sits one base away, suggesting this may be a read error. This CDR3 is CASDYRGNTYEQYF. DNA for the CDR3: TGTGCCAGCGACTACAGGGGGAACACCTACGAGCAGTACTTC. This sequence joins TRBV2 and TRBJ2-7; 8 bases align to TRBD1. With V trimmed by 8 bases and J by 2 bases, 8 bases remained unmatched. The V gene's germline CDR1 is SNHLY and CDR2 FYNNEI. The CDR3 covers 14 residues.

The chain joins TRBV28 to TRBJ2-5; TRBD2 agrees at 8 bases. The V gene end was trimmed by 3 bases and the J gene end by 4 bases; junction bases not matched to a gene: 7. The V gene's germline CDR1 is MDHEN and CDR2 SYDVKM. This CDR3 has 15 residues. The CDR3 spells CASSFIREGLETQYF. The CDR3 DNA reads TGTGCCAGCAGTTTTATCCGGGAGGGCCTAGAGACCCAGTACTTC. Full variable domain (missing parts from reference TRBV28 and TRBJ2-5): DVKVTQSSRYLVKRTGEKVFLECVQDMDHENMFWYRQDPGLGLRLIYFSYDVKMKEKGDIPEGYSVSREKKERFSLILESASTNQTSMYLCASSFIREGLETQYFGPGTRLLVL.

The J gene is TRBJ2-6, the V gene TRBV2, with 9 bases matching TRBD1. The CDR3 covers 17 residues. The germline V gene encodes CDR1 SNHLY and CDR2 FYNNEI. J lost 0 bases, V lost 6 bases, and 6 bases had no gene match. CDR3 in DNA: TGTGCCAGCAGATCGACAGGGGGAAGCTCTGGGGCCAACGTCCTGACTTTC. It is translated as CASRSTGGSSGANVLTF.

The V gene is TRBV20-1, the J gene TRBJ1-5; 9 nucleotides align to TRBD1. Germline trimming cut 6 bases from V and 5 bases from J; bases unmatched to any gene: 2. Germline V gives CDR1 DFQATT, CDR2 SNEGSKA (reference sequence). The length of the CDR3 is 12 residues. The CDR3 DNA reads as TGCAGTGCCTGGGACAGGGATCAGCCCCAGCATTTT. Its protein is CSAWDRDQPQHF.

This chain connects TRBV20-1 to TRBJ1-1; D is possibly TRBD1 (6 bases). CDR3 length: 13 amino acids. V was cut by 5 bases and J by 0 bases, with 10 bases left in between. Germline values: CDR1 DFQATT, CDR2 SNEGSKA (reference sequence). The DNA for the CDR3 is TGCAGTGCTGTAGACAGGATGAACACTGAAGCTTTCTTT. Translation gives CSAVDRMNTEAFF.

This clonotype has only one observation. This chain links TRBV7-2 with TRBJ2-7; weak D call: TRBD1 (5 bases). The V and J ends lost 2 bases and 2 bases respectively, with 7 bases between them. The CDR3 spans 13 residues. The germline CDR1 and CDR2 sequences are SGHTA and FQGNSA. Here the CDR3 reads CASSLRTTYEQYF. The CDR3 bases are TGTGCCAGCAGCTTAAGGACAACCTACGAGCAGTACTTC. Complete variable domain (other parts from reference TRBV7-2 and TRBJ2-7): GAGVSQSPSNKVTEKGKDVELRCDPISGHTALYWYRQSLGQGLEFLIYFQGNSAPDKSGLPSDRFSAERTGGSVSTLTIQRTQQEDSAVYLCASSLRTTYEQYFGPGTRLTVT.

Note on this clonotype: A read error may be the cause here, since a much bigger clone is one base away. This sequence joins TRBV30 and TRBJ1-1, with D perhaps matching TRBD1 (5 bases). Germline lookup yields CDR1 GTSNPN and CDR2 SVGIG (reference sequence). The CDR3 spans 10 residues. CDR3 residues: CTWGGAKAFF. The CDR3 DNA sequence: TGTACCTGGGGCGGGGCGAAAGCTTTCTTT.

This clonotype was recorded at least ten times. No DNA is shown, since the ends of the CDR3 on it are uncertain; the CDR3 is the one TCRdb lists. The V and J genes are TRBV29-1 and TRBJ2-2; the table assigns TRBD2, which was not confirmed against the DNA. The CDR3 is 14 residues long, counting both termini. CDR1 and CDR2 (germline): SQVTM, ANQGSEA. The CDR3 is CSVDFRGAGGELFF.

In this sample, this clonotype turned up a few times. The gene calls are TRBV5-1 and TRBJ2-7; 13 bases fit TRBD2. This CDR3 comprises 17 residues. From germline, CDR1 is SGHRS and CDR2 YFSETQ. Trimming took 2 bases from V and 3 from J; bases not matched to a gene: 8. CDR3 nucleotides: TGCGCCAGCAGCTTCGGACTAGCGGGAGAGAGAAACTACGAGCAGTACTTC. Protein sequence: CASSFGLAGERNYEQYF.

The table lists this clonotype with many counts. The chain links TRBV28 to TRBJ2-7, with a possible D match to TRBD1 (6 bases). The CDR3 is 12 amino acids. CDR1 is MDHEN and CDR2 is SYDVKM in the germline V gene. The V end lost 8 bases, the J end lost 3 bases, and 11 bases lay between the germline ends. DNA for the CDR3: TGTGCCAGCGAGGACAGTGTCTACGAGCAGTACTTC. As protein: CASEDSVYEQYF.

The chain employs TRBV7-9 and TRBJ2-7; TRBD2 aligns across 12 bases. CDR3 size: 17 residues. Trimming removed 5 bases from V and 0 bases from J; junction bases left unmatched: 8. Germline loops: CDR1 SEHNR, CDR2 FQNEAQ (reference sequence). The CDR3 here is CASSLYTSGRISYEQYF. In DNA form, the CDR3 reads TGTGCCAGCAGCCTATATACTAGCGGGAGGATCTCCTACGAGCAGTACTTC. The full variable domain, its missing parts supplied by reference TRBV7-9 and TRBJ2-7, is DTGVSQNPRHKITKRGQNVTFRCDPISEHNRLYWYRQTLGQGPEFLTYFQNEAQLEKSRLLSDRFSAERPKGSFSTLEIQRTEQGDSAMYLCASSLYTSGRISYEQYFGPGTRLTVT.

This clonotype was seen many times. This chain uses TRBV12-3 or TRBV12-4 with TRBJ2-7; TRBD1 agrees at 8 bases. The CDR3 spans 14 residues. V was pared by 4 bases and J by 2 bases, with 4 bases of the junction left unmatched. The CDR3 sequence: CASSSRGPPYEQYF. The CDR3 nucleotides are TGTGCCAGCAGTTCCAGGGGGCCACCCTACGAGCAGTACTTC.

As to this clonotype: A read error may produce the germline difference seen at one junction end. This chain joins TRBV18 and TRBJ1-1, with D hard to call. Germline V gene lookup returns CDR1 KGHSH and CDR2 LQKENI. The CDR3 spans 15 residues. As DNA, the CDR3 is TGTGCCAGCTCACCACTCAAGGAAGGGAGCACTGCAGCTTTCTTT. Its protein product is CASSPLKEGSTAAFF.

The chain joins TRBV11-2 to TRBJ2-2, with 11 nucleotides matching TRBD2. V was pared by 6 bases and J by 0 bases, with 6 bases of the junction left unmatched. Germline CDR1 and CDR2: SGHAT and FQNNGV. This CDR3 region has 17 residues. CDR3 region: CASRVLAGGPNTGELFF. CDR3 nucleotide sequence: TGTGCCAGCAGGGTTCTAGCGGGAGGACCGAACACCGGGGAGCTGTTTTTT.